This T cell receptor (beta chain) was recovered during a study of beta chain features in type 1 diabetes (dated by TCRdb to the late 2010s). Background for the entire study: Mean age, gender distribution, total cell number and subset yield were not different between patients and healthy donors. Across all samples, some 99 million sorted cells were examined, and cell number per subset correlated strongly with RNA yield. In the study, recently diagnosed type 1 diabetes patients and matched healthy donors were compared on the TCRB repertoires of their sorted circulating CD4+ T cell subsets. Regulatory and stem cell-like memory subsets were isolated from only 8 patients and roughly 8 healthy donors, whereas naive and central memory subsets came from all 28 donors.

Each donor gave one peripheral blood draw, around 0.12 L on average, collected into heparinised tubes. Naive, central memory, regulatory and stem cell-like memory CD4+ T cells were sorted on a BD FACSAria II using a panel including CD45RO, CCR7, CD25, CD127, CD95 and CD27. A purity above 98% was achieved for all sorted populations. PBMCs were separated immediately by Lymphoprep density gradient centrifugation and were stained directly, without being cultured. Samples were stained and sorted in pairs, with one healthy donor and one patient per experiment, so that batch effects were minimized. The CDR3 starts with the cysteine, ends with the phenylalanine, and has 13 residues. Only CDR3 DNA is held: 39 bases, read in frame from base 1. V is clipped by 4 bases and J by 7 bases, and the sequence between their germline boundaries is 11 bases long. Per the germline V gene (reference sequence), GTSNPN is the CDR1 and SVGIG is the CDR2.

The entire amount of isolated RNA was reverse transcribed using the High Capacity cDNA Reverse Transcription Kit, so the sequenced TCRB transcripts were expressed ones. Deep immunoSEQ sequencing was performed on naive, central memory and regulatory T cell samples, with an average of roughly 3.3 million total reads per sample. Sorted cells were lysed in RLT buffer and RNA was extracted with DNase-treated RNeasy Micro or Mini kits, depending on cell number. Each cell subset was processed on its own to prevent cross-contamination, while patient and healthy donor samples were processed together. The immunoSEQ multiplex PCR was used to amplify TCRB sequences from cDNA, yielding 87-bp fragments that span the CDR3 region. Sequencing of the amplicons was performed on the Illumina HiSeq platform. In the source study's methods: PCR bias was computationally corrected using synthetic template baselines, reads within Hamming distance 2 were collapsed, and singletons that could not be merged were discarded. Reads were aligned to IMGT to assign V, D and J genes, CDR3 length, and insertions or deletions at six rearrangement sites. Within each subset, clonotype counts were normalized to sorted cell number, and only after that were true diversity and Gini coefficients computed with the tcR R package. The overlap coefficient, calculated on TCRB nucleotide sequences, was used to measure repertoire sharing. Out-of-frame TCRB sequences from naive cells were analyzed as a proxy for the pre-selection repertoire. TCRdb obtained this table from immuneACCESS and retained in-frame rearrangements with V and J assigned. These tables miss some clones; where compared with another copy, unresolved V genes account for less than half of the shortfall, and the remainder is unexplained. V, J and clone size are taken as reported in that table, and D and trimming were inferred from the DNA itself. A total of hundreds of thousands of clones appear in this sample, over 10% of them only once. About 0.02% of the sample comes from the top ten.

This clone showed up just a few times. Its antigen is not yet known. No base quality information exists; no much larger clone differs at one position. Points the paper makes about the study in general: Naive, central memory and regulatory TCRB repertoires appeared to be more alike among patients than among healthy donors. Because small numbers of individuals were included in the HLA sub-analyses, any influence of HLA type on TCRB rearrangement was left unresolved. Fewer insertions and more nucleotide deletions at VDJ recombination sites were observed in patients with type 1 diabetes, implying thymic rearrangement abnormalities. Because cDNA rather than genomic DNA was sequenced, highly expressing activated cells could have been over-represented, although no difference in activation and CD3 levels was found between groups. A moderate but significant shortening of TCRB CDR3 length was observed in type 1 diabetes patients in all four CD4+ subsets. Shorter templates might be favored by PCR, yet because patient and control samples were amplified and corrected together, any such skew would affect both groups equally.

The chain couples TRBV30 to TRBJ1-6; the best D guess is TRBD1, with 6 bases matching. The receptor comes from a man younger than 35 with type 1 diabetes. Input material: naive CD4+ T cells from blood. The cell subset or site tag for this specimen amounts to: true naive CD4+ T cells. CDR3 protein: CAWIGQPNSPLHF. The DNA sequence follows: TGTGCCTGGATCGGACAGCCGAATTCACCCCTCCACTTT.